This TCR beta chain emerged from a study of cytomegalovirus exposure and HLA in healthy donors. Note on this clone: What it recognizes is unknown.

Overall study findings and caveats: TCR beta V- and J-gene trimming, according to a later analysis, was linked to a missense DCLRE1C variant. Later analysis placed DRB1 highest and HLA-C lowest in TCR association rates, which differed by HLA locus.

60 Vbeta and 13 Jbeta primers were used in PCR. Data came from immunoSEQ multiplex PCR; TCRdb stores just in-frame clones and leaves some out. Among roughly 90,000 clones listed, around 70% were seen once. Trimming stripped 5 bases from V and 3 bases from J, with 11 bases between. CDR1 WSHSY and CDR2 SAAADI come from the germline V gene. The CDR3 spans 14 residues. This clonotype was sampled from a man aged 30 to 39 in good health and CMV-seropositive. The sequenced sample consisted of PBMCs. The rearrangement joins TRBV10-2 to TRBJ2-1; D not resolved. In DNA form, the CDR3 reads TGCGCCAGCAGTCCCTCGAGCCTCTACAATGAGCAGTTCTTC. Its translation is CASSPSSLYNEQFF.